This TCR beta chain was identified in a study of T cells after yellow fever vaccination. The TCR cDNA carried a universal primer site and UMIs from 5'RACE template switching. MiXCR was run by TCRdb on the 5' RACE reads, yielding one entry per CDR3 protein. Of about 340,000 distinct CDR3 sequences detected, 7.5% to 9% appear once; the ten largest clones hold 18%. Notes on the study in general: Compared with primary, the secondary response was weaker and peaked at day 5, not 15. Most primary-vaccination clones reappeared after the booster (about 95% CD4, 75% to 90% CD8). Just a small share of clonotypes turned up in the CD4 compartment as well as the CD8 compartment.

The sample holds a few counts of this clonotype. Antigen: not known. The germline gives CDR1 ENHRY, CDR2 SYGVKD. This CDR3 is built from 15 residues. With 1 base removed from V and 7 bases from J, the gap between germline ends came to 14 bases. This sequence originates from a man between 18 and 29 years old who received the YFV17D yellow fever vaccine. Sequences were derived from PBMCs, sampled on the day of the first yellow fever vaccination. The V call is TRBV10-3, the J call TRBJ2-1; perhaps TRBD1 as D (5 bases). The CDR3 DNA reads as TGTGCCATCAGTGAGTGGGCAGACAGCCTGAATGAGCAGTTCTTC. The encoded protein is CAISEWADSLNEQFF.